Listed here are 3 T cell receptor beta chains from one sample, sequenced in a study of OX40 agonist ivuxolimab in advanced cancers. Some clones are missing from TCRdb's copy, which holds only in-frame ones; the method was immunoSEQ multiplex PCR. The profile shows some 77,000 clones, about 85% of them singletons. Sequencing was performed on CD4+ or CD8+ T cells sorted from blood, taken in a trial of the OX40 agonist ivuxolimab. All receptors come from an adult with an advanced solid tumor such as melanoma, head and neck, liver or kidney cancer.

The chain carries TRBV2 and TRBJ1-1, with TRBD1 matching 7 bases. V gave up 6 bases and J gave up 5 bases; unmatched junction bases: 9. Germline loops: CDR1 SNHLY, CDR2 FYNNEI. The CDR3 consists of 14 residues. CDR3 in amino acids: CASRANSGGTEAFF. The CDR3 nucleotides are TGTGCCAGCAGGGCCAACTCAGGGGGGACTGAAGCTTTCTTT.

The rearrangement links TRBV6-6 to TRBJ2-4, with unresolved D. Trimming left V 2 bases short and J 9 bases short, with 11 bases between. From germline, CDR1 is MNHNY and CDR2 SVGAGI (reference sequence). There are 13 residues in the CDR3. The CDR3 loop is CASSYQHGAIQYF. Written as DNA, the CDR3 is TGTGCCAGCAGTTACCAACACGGTGCCATTCAGTACTTC.

The chain is built from TRBV5-4 and TRBJ2-2; D ambiguous. The CDR3 has 12 residues. Trimming left V 3 bases short and J 5 bases short, with 5 bases between. Germline loops: CDR1 SGHNT, CDR2 YYREEE (reference sequence). The CDR3 DNA sequence: TGTGCCAGCAGCTATCAAACCGGGGAGCTGTTTTTT. Its protein is CASSYQTGELFF.